There are many counts of the clone carrying this T cell receptor (beta chain). One end of the junction is discordant with germline, which a read error may explain. These data come from a study of regulatory T cells in long-lasting Graves disease. Germline values: CDR1 SNHLY, CDR2 FYNNEI. This CDR3 has 18 residues. Construction of TCR beta libraries relied on iRepertoire HTBI primers and on Arm-PCR targeting CDR3 regions. From the multiplex PCR reads, TCRdb called clonotypes with MiXCR, one entry per CDR3 protein. This sample has a few hundred thousand distinct CDR3 sequences, with about 13% found just once. Time point of the sample: newly diagnosed GD, antithyroid drugs for less than 3 months. Researchers made the TCR library from RNA that was extracted from PBMCs. These data also formed part of another study, on T cells in Graves' hyperthyroidism and ophthalmopathy. That report adds: Absent ophthalmopathy progression within 18 months defined stable Graves' hyperthyroidism. First-round RT-PCR of the TCR CDR3 relied on the HTBI primer set. Blood shared most expanded thyroid clonotypes above 0.001. A 13 V-J signature model discriminated ophthalmopathy versus stable hyperthyroidism.

V and J are TRBV2 and TRBJ2-1, with 16 bases identical to TRBD2. The source is a man aged 25-40 years with Graves disease. Material: peripheral blood mononuclear cells (PBMCs), obtained at new diagnosis, from a patient treated with antithyroid drugs. CDR3 nucleotides: TGTGCCAGCAGGGAAGGGACTAGCGGGAGGGGCTCCTACAATGAGCAGTTCTTC. Residues: CASREGTSGRGSYNEQFF.